The 17 T cell receptor beta chains below come from one sample, sequenced in a study of vaccination effects on CD4 cells after COVID-19. CD4+ T cell isolation took place after approximately ten days of culture. BNT162b2 vaccine or mRNA-1273 vaccine was given to participants in two doses. Assay used: immunoSEQ multiplex PCR; TCRdb lists only in-frame clones, some missing. The data hold fewer than 85,000 clones, with roughly 81% observed a single time. These receptors' targets are unknown. Sequences were derived from CD4+ T cells from PBMCs cultured without peptide, sampled after COVID-19 vaccination. The receptor set was obtained from a human donor who received a COVID-19 vaccine.

The chain carries TRBV6-1 and TRBJ2-7; D is ambiguous. This CDR3 contains 13 residues. Germline CDR1 is MNHNS and CDR2 is SASEGT. The V gene lost 2 bases and the J gene lost 3 bases, with 8 bases spanning the gap. The CDR3 loop reads CASSEWGSYEQYV. Here the CDR3 DNA reads TGTGCCAGCAGTGAATGGGGTAGCTACGAGCAGTACGTC.

The chain uses TRBV10-2 and TRBJ2-3; 11 bases fit TRBD2. The CDR3 totals 17 residues. Trimming cost V 6 bases and J 6 bases; bases outside gene matches: 14. The germline V gene has CDR1 WSHSY and CDR2 SAAADI. The CDR3 spells CASSGPGLAAIRDTQYF. DNA of the CDR3: TGCGCCAGCAGCGGCCCGGGACTAGCGGCGATTAGGGATACGCAGTATTTT.

The chain uses TRBV30 and TRBJ1-1, with D perhaps TRBD1 (5 bases). CDR1 GTSNPN and CDR2 SVGIG come from the germline V gene (reference sequence). This CDR3 spans 15 amino acids. The germline V and J ends were trimmed by 0 bases and 8 bases, with 19 bases remaining between them. The CDR3 region is CAWSVPYRGSSEAFF. The CDR3 DNA sequence: TGTGCCTGGAGTGTACCGTACCGGGGGTCGTCAGAAGCTTTCTTT.

This clone came up once. The chain employs TRBV6-1 and TRBJ1-4; D unresolved. CDR1 is MNHNS, CDR2 SASEGT, per germline. CDR3 length equals 15 residues. V lost 2 bases to trimming and J lost 2 bases, with 9 bases between them. The DNA for the CDR3 is TGTGCCAGCAGTGAAATTGGCAGTACTAATGAAAAACTGTTTTTT. Translation: CASSEIGSTNEKLFF.

The rearrangement uses TRBV24-1 and TRBJ2-5; 9 nucleotides agree with TRBD2. This CDR3 has 16 residues. CDR1 and CDR2 from the germline V gene are KGHDR and SFDVKD. The junction had 13 bases not matched to a gene; V was cut back by 7 bases and J by 5 bases. Here the CDR3 DNA reads TGTGCCACCAGCGCCGGCGGGGGGGCCGGTATGGAGACCCAGTACTTC. It is translated as CATSAGGGAGMETQYF.

V gene TRBV6-5 combines with J gene TRBJ1-2, with TRBD1 as a possible D gene (6 bases). The CDR3 is 13 residues long. CDR1 and CDR2 (germline): MNHEY, SVGAGI. V was clipped by 5 bases and J by 8 bases, with 15 bases between them. The CDR3: CASSPKKGGGYTF. The CDR3 coding sequence is TGTGCCAGCAGTCCAAAAAAGGGGGGGGGCTACACCTTC.

V gene TRBV24-1 combines with J gene TRBJ1-1; possibly TRBD1 for D (6 bases). The CDR3 length is 13 residues. The V end lost 7 bases, the J end lost 5 bases, and 13 bases lay between the germline ends. The V gene's germline CDR1 is KGHDR and CDR2 SFDVKD. The DNA for the CDR3 is TGTGCCACCAGCAGCGAGAGGGGGACTGAAGCTTTCTTT. Amino acids: CATSSERGTEAFF.

There are a few counts of this clone. The chain couples TRBV20-1 to TRBJ1-5; D is possibly TRBD1 (6 bases). Germline V lookup: CDR1 DFQATT, CDR2 SNEGSKA (reference sequence). V was shortened by 3 bases and J by 11 bases, with 17 bases between the two germline ends. This CDR3 region has 13 residues. The CDR3 region has the DNA TGCAGTGCTAGTATAATCGGAGGGGGGTCCCAGCATTTT. This gives the protein CSASIIGGGSQHF.

Here the CDR3 reads CASSLGLAGGPGADTQYF. DNA for the CDR3: TGTGCCAGCAGCTTGGGACTAGCGGGGGGGCCTGGAGCAGATACGCAGTATTTT. The V call is TRBV7-2, the J call TRBJ2-3; TRBD2 matches at 16 bases. Unmatched junction bases numbered 7, after V lost 3 bases and J lost 4 bases. Per the germline V gene, CDR1 is SGHTA and CDR2 is FQGNSA. The CDR3 loop spans 18 amino acids.

This sequence joins TRBV5-1 and TRBJ1-2, with TRBD1 matching 10 bases. CDR1 and CDR2 (germline): SGHRS, YFSETQ. The CDR3 length is 15 residues. Losses at the gene ends were 2 bases for V and 0 bases for J; bases not matched to a gene: 1. The CDR3 loop reads CASSLGQGANYGYTF. Written as DNA, the CDR3 is TGCGCCAGCAGCTTAGGACAGGGGGCTAACTATGGCTACACCTTC.

V gene TRBV7-9 combines with J gene TRBJ1-1, with D unresolved. V was clipped by 3 bases and J by 5 bases, with 10 bases between them. CDR1 is SEHNR and CDR2 is FQNEAQ in the germline V gene (reference sequence). This CDR3 has 13 amino acids. The CDR3 bases are TGTGCCAGCAGCTTTGTTCAAGGAACTGAAGCTTTCTTT. Amino acids: CASSFVQGTEAFF.

The V call is TRBV3-1 (or the pseudogene TRBV3-2), the J call TRBJ1-2, with D maybe TRBD1 (5 bases). V lost 4 bases and J 5 bases, leaving 11 bases between the germline ends. There are 13 residues in the CDR3. Germline V gene lookup returns CDR1 LGHDT and CDR2 YNNKEL (reference sequence). CDR3 DNA sequence: TGTGCCAGCAGCCGGGGACGAGGTTATGGCTACACCTTC. It codes for CASSRGRGYGYTF.

J is TRBJ1-2 and V is TRBV7-8; D might be TRBD1 (6 bases). The CDR3 is 16 amino acids. The germline V gene encodes CDR1 SGHVS and CDR2 FQNEAQ. The V end was cut by 0 bases, the J end by 8 bases, with 19 bases between. This CDR3 is CASSLARGRGGLGYTF. In nucleotides, the CDR3 is TGTGCCAGCAGCTTAGCGCGGGGCAGGGGAGGGCTCGGCTACACCTTC. Drawing the rest from reference TRBV7-8 and TRBJ1-2, the complete variable domain is GAGVSQSPRYKVAKRGQDVALRCDPISGHVSLFWYQQALGQGPEFLTYFQNEAQLDKSGLPSDRFFAERPEGSVSTLKIQRTQQEDSAVYLCASSLARGRGGLGYTFGSGTRLTVV.

The CDR3 sequence: CASKQLSTDTQYF. In DNA form, the CDR3 reads TGCGCCAGCAAGCAACTTAGCACAGATACGCAGTATTTT. V is TRBV10-2 and J is TRBJ2-3; no firm D call. Per the germline V gene, CDR1 is WSHSY and CDR2 is SAAADI. This CDR3 region has 13 residues. V was pared by 7 bases and J by 0 bases, with 8 bases between.

The chain has TRBV9 and TRBJ2-7; D unresolved. Germline CDR1 is SGDLS and CDR2 is YYNGEE. V lost 0 bases and J lost 3, with 13 bases in between. The CDR3 has 15 residues. The CDR3 reads CASSVGPSWVYEQYV. Written as DNA, the CDR3 is TGTGCCAGCAGCGTAGGCCCCAGCTGGGTCTACGAGCAGTACGTC.

This clone has just one count. This chain uses TRBV27 with TRBJ2-4, with D tentatively TRBD1 or TRBD2 (5 bases each). Trimming pared 6 bases from V and 0 bases from J, leaving 18 bases between. The CDR3 length is 17 residues. The germline V gene has CDR1 MNHEY and CDR2 SMNVEV (reference sequence). CDR3 loop: CASSRGPSVLAKNIQYF. As DNA, the CDR3 is TGTGCCAGCAGCCGGGGCCCGAGCGTCCTAGCCAAAAACATTCAGTACTTC.

This sequence joins TRBV18 and TRBJ2-3; D gene unclear. Trimming cost V 1 base and J 1 base, with 6 bases left between them. Germline CDR1 KGHSH, CDR2 LQKENI. The CDR3 length is 14 residues. The CDR3 here is CASSPQWGTDTQYF. The CDR3 bases are TGTGCCAGCTCACCACAGTGGGGCACAGATACGCAGTATTTT.